This entry describes one T cell receptor (beta chain). Its specific antigen is unknown. The CDR3 goes on 3 residues after the read ends, and that part is filled in from the germline J gene. Per the germline V gene, SNHLY is the CDR1 and FYNNEI is the CDR2. The CDR3 sequence holds 15 residues, the cysteine and phenylalanine included. The DNA covers only part of the CDR3, 36 bases in frame from base 1. The germline V end is reduced by 5 bases and the J end by 6 bases; junction bases left unmatched: 10. This entry belongs to a study of TET2 disruption in CD19-targeted CAR T cells listed by TCRdb under 2018. The study in broad terms: Sample numbers were set by the original clinical trial design and sample availability, with no additional inclusion criteria.

Broad study findings and their caveats: Conclusions about the patient's CAR T cells rested on extensive analysis of a single subject.

The treatment or condition label for this specimen denotes: autologous CTL019 cells: CD19 CAR with 4-1BB and CD3 zeta domains. TCR zeta and 4-1BB costimulatory signaling domains were built into the CD19 CAR. T cells for CTL019 manufacturing were collected from peripheral blood by means of leukapheresis. The DNeasy Blood and Tissue Kit was used to extract genomic DNA from pre-infusion T cells, peripheral blood, or sorted post-infusion T cells. The immunoSEQ assay was used to perform TCR beta chain deep sequencing. On the authors' methods: Only productive TCR beta rearrangements were used to compute clonotype frequencies. TCRdb mirrors the immuneACCESS table, restricted to in-frame sequences. Some clones are absent from its copies; in checked studies, under half trace to an unresolved V gene, and the reason for the others is unknown. That table furnishes V, J and clone size, whereas the DNA furnished D and trimming. The sample table holds under 30,000 clones. The ten largest make up roughly 1.8% of the sample.

The TCR comes from a man in his 70s with chronic lymphocytic leukemia. The V and J segments used are TRBV2 and TRBJ2-7; TRBD1 matches 10 bases in the middle. Material: CD8- CAR+ T cells sorted from cultured blood T cells, obtained for CD19 CAR T cell therapy. What this sample's cell subset or site label stands for: CD8-negative CAR-positive T cells from the infusion product. The sequenced part of the CDR3 DNA is TGTGCCAGCAGTTCCACCGGGACAGGGGTTTCCGAG. This encodes CASSSTGTGVSE. The whole CDR3 is CASSSTGTGVSEQYF.